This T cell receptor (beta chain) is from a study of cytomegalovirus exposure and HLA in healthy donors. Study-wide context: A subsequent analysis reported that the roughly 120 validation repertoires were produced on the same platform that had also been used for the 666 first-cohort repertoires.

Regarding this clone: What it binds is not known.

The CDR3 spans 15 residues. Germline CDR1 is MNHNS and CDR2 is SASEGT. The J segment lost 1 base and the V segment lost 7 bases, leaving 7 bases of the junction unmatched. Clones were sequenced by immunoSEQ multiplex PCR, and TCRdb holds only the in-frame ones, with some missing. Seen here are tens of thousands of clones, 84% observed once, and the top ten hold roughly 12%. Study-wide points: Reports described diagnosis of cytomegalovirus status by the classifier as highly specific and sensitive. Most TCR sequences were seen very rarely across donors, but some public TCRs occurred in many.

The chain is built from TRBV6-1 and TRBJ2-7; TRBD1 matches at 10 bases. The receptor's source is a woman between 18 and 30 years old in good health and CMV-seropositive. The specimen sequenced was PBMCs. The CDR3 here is CASTEGQGVSYEQYF. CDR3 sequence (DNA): TGTGCCAGCACCGAAGGACAGGGGGTTTCCTACGAGCAGTACTTC.